A selection of T cell receptor beta chains follows, all from one sample in a study of T cell responses to AZD1222 COVID-19 vaccine. The table came from immunoSEQ multiplex PCR; TCRdb's copy has only in-frame clones and leaves some out. The repertoire holds about 150,000 clones, with 80% to 95% as singletons. Sequenced here: peripheral blood, sampled on day 0 of AZD1222 vaccination. These receptors all stem from an adult in good health. Both conserved end residues are part of each CDR3. The D gene is left open where the match is weak. Part of the rows lack a size; the others show once, few, many or a class for expanded clones.

D	J	size	V	CDR3	DNA
TRBD2	TRBJ2-3	NA	TRBV9	CASSVSGTSGYTDTQYF	TGTGCCAGCAGCGTATCCGGAACTAGCGGGTACACAGATACGCAGTATTTT
NA	TRBJ2-2	NA	TRBV3-1/TRBV3-2	CASSQVQYTGELFF	TGTGCCAGCAGCCAAGTACAGTACACCGGGGAGCTGTTTTTT
NA	TRBJ2-3	NA	TRBV7-3	CASSRGGGRTDTQYF	TGTGCCAGCAGCCGGGGTGGGGGACGCACAGATACGCAGTATTTT
NA	TRBJ2-1	NA	TRBV24-1	CATSDHRDGPYNEQFF	TGTGCCACCAGTGATCACCGGGACGGGCCCTACAATGAGCAGTTCTTC
TRBD2	TRBJ2-5	NA	TRBV10-3	CAISNPPGLALSGETQYF	TGTGCCATCAGTAACCCTCCGGGACTAGCCCTGAGCGGAGAGACCCAGTACTTC
TRBD1	TRBJ2-7	few	TRBV6-2/TRBV6-3	CASSYDRGEQYF	TGTGCCAGCAGTTACGACAGGGGCGAGCAGTACTTC
TRBD2	TRBJ2-2	once	TRBV7-9	CASSFRRIGTSVRTGELFF	TGTGCCAGCAGCTTCAGGCGAATTGGGACTAGCGTTAGGACCGGGGAGCTGTTTTTT
NA	TRBJ2-5	NA	TRBV9	CASSVGTAPQETQYF	TGTGCCAGCAGCGTAGGGACAGCCCCTCAAGAGACCCAGTACTTC
TRBD2	TRBJ2-7	NA	TRBV10-3	CAISESTGGATRYEQYF	TGTGCCATCAGTGAGTCGACGGGGGGGGCGACTCGATACGAGCAGTACTTC
TRBD2	TRBJ2-1	NA	TRBV30	CAWTSGGLSPRDEQFF	TGTGCCTGGACTAGCGGGGGTCTTTCCCCACGCGATGAGCAGTTCTTC
TRBD1	TRBJ1-2	once	TRBV19	CASSIIGQGAYGYTF	TGTGCCAGTAGTATAATTGGACAGGGGGCCTATGGCTACACCTTC
NA	TRBJ2-1	NA	TRBV6-5	CASKAAGTGLLEQFF	TGTGCCAGCAAGGCGGCCGGAACAGGGCTACTTGAGCAGTTCTTC
TRBD2	TRBJ2-7	NA	TRBV6-6	CASSYSPASGAYEQYF	TGTGCCAGCAGTTACTCCCCAGCTAGCGGGGCCTACGAGCAGTACTTC
NA	TRBJ1-6	NA	TRBV5-5	CASSRQAPNNSPLHF	TGTGCCAGCAGCCGGCAGGCGCCGAACAATTCACCCCTCCACTTT
TRBD1	TRBJ2-5	once	TRBV29-1	CSVETGGQGYGETQYF	TGCAGCGTTGAAACGGGTGGACAGGGGTACGGAGAGACCCAGTACTTC
NA	TRBJ1-3	NA	TRBV7-2	CASSQFPGGSGNTIYF	TGTGCCAGCAGTCAATTCCCTGGGGGCTCTGGAAACACCATATATTTT
NA	TRBJ2-1	NA	TRBV5-1	CASSFSMGGSYNEQFF	TGCGCCAGCAGCTTTTCAATGGGGGGCTCCTACAATGAGCAGTTCTTC
NA	TRBJ2-1	NA	TRBV11-3	CASSLGQASDFDEQFF	TGTGCCAGCAGCTTAGGGCAGGCTAGCGATTTCGATGAGCAGTTCTTC
NA	TRBJ2-6	NA	TRBV6-6	CASSYESSGANVLTF	TGTGCCAGCAGTTACGAGAGCTCTGGGGCCAACGTCCTGACTTTC
NA	TRBJ2-3	NA	TRBV19	CASSIDRYTDTQYF	TGTGCCAGTAGTATTGACCGCTACACAGATACGCAGTATTTT
NA	TRBJ2-5	NA	TRBV28	CASSSVRETQYF	TGTGCCAGCAGCTCCGTGCGAGAGACCCAGTACTTC
NA	TRBJ2-7	NA	TRBV14	CASSQDGYEQYF	TGTGCCAGCAGCCAAGATGGGTACGAGCAGTACTTC
TRBD1	TRBJ1-6	NA	TRBV28	CASSRPTGEVRGSPLHF	TGTGCCAGCAGCCGCCCGACAGGGGAAGTACGGGGTTCACCCCTCCACTTT
NA	TRBJ1-1	NA	TRBV2	CASSEGTRTEAFF	TGTGCCAGCAGTGAAGGTACTCGGACTGAAGCTTTCTTT
TRBD1	TRBJ1-1	NA	TRBV5-4	CASRPGLPRGQGNTEAFF	TGTGCCAGCCGCCCCGGACTCCCGAGAGGACAGGGGAACACTGAAGCTTTCTTT
NA	TRBJ2-5	NA	TRBV7-7	CASSSQLGSETQYF	TGTGCCAGCAGCTCCCAACTGGGGAGTGAGACCCAGTACTTC
NA	TRBJ1-4	NA	TRBV5-8	CASRRAGEKLFF	TGTGCCAGCAGAAGGGCGGGTGAAAAACTGTTTTTT
NA	TRBJ2-3	NA	TRBV27	CASKFGDGNTQYF	TGTGCCAGCAAGTTTGGGGATGGGAATACGCAGTATTTT
TRBD2	TRBJ2-3	NA	TRBV15	CATSRDRAGVVDTQYF	TGTGCCACCAGCAGAGATCGCGCGGGGGTGGTAGATACGCAGTATTTT
TRBD1	TRBJ1-5	NA	TRBV3-1/TRBV3-2	CASSPSGTGGRNQPQHF	TGTGCCAGCAGCCCCTCCGGGACAGGGGGCCGCAATCAGCCCCAGCATTTT
NA	TRBJ2-5	NA	TRBV10-3	CAIALGETQYF	TGTGCCATAGCGTTGGGGGAGACCCAGTACTTC